Below are 17 T cell receptor beta chains sequenced from a single sample in a study of blood T cell repertoires in COVID-19. Data came from immunoSEQ multiplex PCR; TCRdb stores just in-frame clones and leaves some out. The repertoire holds hundreds of thousands of clones, with around 80% as singletons. The material sequenced was peripheral blood. The source of these receptors is a woman older than 75 with active or convalescent COVID-19.

The chain links TRBV18 to TRBJ2-5; 12 bases align to TRBD2. Germline values: CDR1 KGHSH, CDR2 LQKENI. The J segment lost 2 bases and the V segment lost 5 bases, leaving 12 bases of the junction unmatched. The CDR3 extends over 18 amino acids. The CDR3: CASSSLPGTSGFQETQYF. CDR3 DNA sequence: TGTGCCAGCTCATCCTTACCGGGGACTAGCGGGTTTCAAGAGACCCAGTACTTC. Together with reference TRBV18 and TRBJ2-5, the CDR3 gives the full variable domain: NAGVMQNPRHLVRRRGQEARLRCSPMKGHSHVYWYRQLPEEGLKFMVYLQKENIIDESGMPKERFSAEFPKEGPSILRIQQVVRGDSAAYFCASSSLPGTSGFQETQYFGPGTRLLVL.

The J gene is TRBJ2-3, the V gene TRBV28, with a possible D match to TRBD2 (6 bases). Germline CDR1 and CDR2: MDHEN and SYDVKM. CDR3 length equals 13 residues. Trimming left V 6 bases short and J 4 bases short, with 11 bases between. CDR3 sequence reads: CASRRDSPDTQYF. CDR3 nucleotides: TGTGCCAGCAGAAGGGACTCCCCAGATACGCAGTATTTT.

The chain has TRBV7-3 and TRBJ1-5, with unresolved D. The CDR3 length is 13 residues. Trimming removed 4 bases from V and 7 bases from J, with 11 bases in between. In germline, CDR1 is SGHTA, CDR2 FQGTGA. Here the CDR3 reads CASSSFGGQPQHF. The DNA for the CDR3 is TGTGCCAGCAGCTCCTTTGGAGGCCAGCCCCAGCATTTT.

The chain employs TRBV28 and TRBJ1-6; 8 positions agree with TRBD1. Germline-derived CDR1 and CDR2 are MDHEN and SYDVKM. This CDR3 comprises 16 residues. V lost 4 bases to trimming and J lost 9 bases; unmatched junction nucleotides: 11. The CDR3 reads CASSYDSTGAGSPLHF. The DNA of the CDR3 is TGTGCCAGCAGTTACGACTCGACAGGGGCTGGTTCACCCCTCCACTTT.

The gene calls are TRBV19 and TRBJ2-3, with 9 nucleotides matching TRBD1. Losses at the gene ends were 3 bases for V and 4 bases for J; bases not matched to a gene: 11. CDR3 length: 17 amino acids. Germline lookup yields CDR1 LNHDA and CDR2 SQIVND (reference sequence). DNA of the CDR3: TGTGCCAGTAGTATCGGACAGGGGATGGGAATCCCAGATACGCAGTATTTT. Translation: CASSIGQGMGIPDTQYF.

The V gene is TRBV6-6, the J gene TRBJ2-1; 13 bases are a match to TRBD2. Trimming took 5 bases from V and 3 from J; bases not matched to a gene: 1. The CDR3 is 15 amino acids. CDR1 MNHNY and CDR2 SVGAGI come from the germline V gene (reference sequence). The CDR3 is CASSGTSGNYNEQFF. The CDR3 DNA follows: TGTGCCAGCAGTGGGACTAGCGGGAACTACAATGAGCAGTTCTTC.

This clone appeared once. The rearrangement links TRBV7-7 to TRBJ2-2; 8 positions agree with TRBD1. The CDR3 covers 16 residues. The trim removed 5 bases at V and 1 base at J, leaving 6 bases unmatched. Germline V gene data show CDR1 as SSHAT and CDR2 as FNYEAQ (reference sequence). CDR3 nucleotides: TGTGCCAGCAGCCCCTCCGGACAGGGGAACACCGGGGAGCTGTTTTTT. Residues: CASSPSGQGNTGELFF.

This clone showed up just once. The rearrangement links TRBV11-3 to TRBJ1-6, with a tentative D call TRBD1 (5 bases). Trimming left V 4 bases short and J 9 bases short, with 16 bases between. The CDR3 runs 15 residues. Germline CDR1 is SGHNT and CDR2 is YENEEA. The CDR3 region is CASSSTYGGGSPLHF. CDR3 coding DNA: TGTGCCAGCAGCTCAACGTACGGGGGGGGTTCACCCCTCCACTTT.

The chain employs TRBV18 and TRBJ2-1; 7 bases fit TRBD1. Trimming took 1 base from V and 5 from J; bases not matched to a gene: 5. Germline V gene data show CDR1 as KGHSH and CDR2 as LQKENI. This CDR3 has 15 amino acids. CDR3 DNA: TGTGCCAGCTCACCACTACAGGGGACCCACAATGAGCAGTTCTTC. Its protein product is CASSPLQGTHNEQFF.

This chain joins TRBV4-1 and TRBJ2-7; a possible D gene is TRBD2 (6 bases). This CDR3 has 14 amino acids. Germline V CDR1 and CDR2: MGHRA, YSYEKL. The V end lost 6 bases, the J end lost 2 bases, and 14 bases lay between the germline ends. CDR3 sequence reads: CASRSGTGAYEQYF. In nucleotides, the CDR3 is TGCGCCAGCAGGTCCGGGACGGGGGCCTACGAGCAGTACTTC.

The chain links TRBV6-6 to TRBJ1-4; perhaps TRBD1 as D (5 bases). The CDR3 sequence is 14 residues long. From germline, CDR1 is MNHNY and CDR2 SVGAGI (reference sequence). The CDR3 loop reads CATSWVGADEKLFF. The CDR3 DNA reads as TGTGCTACCTCTTGGGTAGGGGCGGATGAAAAACTGTTTTTT.

About this clone itself: An end of the junction differs from the germline gene, which may be a read error. CDR3 DNA sequence: TGTGCCAGCAGCCCACCGGGACAGACTTTACTCGCCTTC. Translation gives CASSPPGQTLLAF. V usage is TRBV28 and J usage is TRBJ1-2; the match to TRBD1 covers 7 bases. This CDR3 has 13 amino acids. Looked up from germline, CDR1 is MDHEN and CDR2 is SYDVKM.

The chain employs TRBV5-1 and TRBJ1-4; D not resolved. CDR1 and CDR2 (germline): SGHRS, YFSETQ. The CDR3 spans 15 residues. Trimming removed 4 bases at V and 7 bases at J, with 17 bases between. CDR3 nucleotides: TGCGCCAGCAGCCGGGCCGCGGGGTTTGGTGAAAAACTGTTTTTT. Its translation is CASSRAAGFGEKLFF.

This clone appeared a few times. The CDR3 nucleotides read TGCGCCAGCAGCTCGAAACCAGGGCAGGGGCTATACATTCAGTACTTC. This encodes CASSSKPGQGLYIQYF. The chain links TRBV5-1 to TRBJ2-4; tentative D call: TRBD1 (6 bases). Germline V gene lookup returns CDR1 SGHRS and CDR2 YFSETQ. V lost 3 bases and J lost 8, with 21 bases in between. The CDR3 loop spans 16 amino acids.

This chain joins TRBV5-8 and TRBJ1-5, with a weak D call TRBD1 (6 bases). In germline, CDR1 is SGHTS, CDR2 YDEGEE. With 4 bases removed from V and 6 bases from J, the gap between germline ends came to 11 bases. The CDR3 loop spans 13 amino acids. CDR3 protein: CASSRGGFQPQHF. In nucleotides, the CDR3 is TGTGCCAGCAGCAGGGGGGGGTTTCAGCCCCAGCATTTT. Drawing the rest from reference TRBV5-8 and TRBJ1-5, the complete variable domain is EAGVTQSPTHLIKTRGQQATLRCSPISGHTSVYWYQQALGLGLQFLLWYDEGEERNRGNFPPRFSGRQFPNYSSELNVNALELEDSALYLCASSRGGFQPQHFGDGTRLSIL.

This clone was seen only a few times. The chain joins TRBV18 to TRBJ1-4, with D perhaps TRBD1 (5 bases). The CDR3 is 15 residues long. Germline V lookup: CDR1 KGHSH, CDR2 LQKENI. Trimming shortened V by 6 bases and J by 6 bases, and 17 bases separated the two germline ends. CDR3 residues: CASSLPGTEDEKLFF. CDR3 DNA sequence: TGTGCCAGCTCGCTGCCGGGGACTGAAGATGAAAAACTGTTTTTT. Using reference TRBV18 and TRBJ1-4 for the parts outside the CDR3, the full variable domain is NAGVMQNPRHLVRRRGQEARLRCSPMKGHSHVYWYRQLPEEGLKFMVYLQKENIIDESGMPKERFSAEFPKEGPSILRIQQVVRGDSAAYFCASSLPGTEDEKLFFGSGTQLSVL.

CDR3 DNA: TGCGCCAGCAGCCAACGGGTTGGGACAGATACGCAGTATTTT. It is translated as CASSQRVGTDTQYF. This chain links TRBV4-3 with TRBJ2-3; D is ambiguous. Germline lookup yields CDR1 LGHNA and CDR2 YSLEER. The CDR3 runs to 14 residues. V lost 2 bases and J 3 bases, leaving 9 bases between the germline ends.